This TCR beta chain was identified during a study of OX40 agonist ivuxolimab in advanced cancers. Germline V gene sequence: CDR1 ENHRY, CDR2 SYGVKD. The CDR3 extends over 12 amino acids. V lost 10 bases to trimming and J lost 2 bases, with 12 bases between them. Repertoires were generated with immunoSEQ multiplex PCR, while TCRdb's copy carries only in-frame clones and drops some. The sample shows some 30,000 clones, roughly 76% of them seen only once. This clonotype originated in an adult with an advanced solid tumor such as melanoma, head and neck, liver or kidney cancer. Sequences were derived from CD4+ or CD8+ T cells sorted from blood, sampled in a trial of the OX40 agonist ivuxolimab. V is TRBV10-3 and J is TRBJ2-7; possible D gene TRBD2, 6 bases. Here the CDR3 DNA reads TGTGCCAGCGGACTATTTCCCTACGAGCAGTACTTC. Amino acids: CASGLFPYEQYF.